The present T cell receptor (beta chain) was sequenced within a study of T cell responses to AZD1222 COVID-19 vaccine. At the level of the study: Second-dose recipients at about 4 or about 12 weeks were treated as one pooled group. Study results and limitations: Spike-wide coverage was observed for vaccine-associated CD4 TCRs, with dominant responses at 160-218 and 743-854.

A remark on this clone: Its antigen remains unknown.

The protocol was immunoSEQ multiplex PCR, while the TCRdb copy is restricted to in-frame clones and leaves out a portion. Altogether 130,000 to 150,000 clones are present, approximately 92% being singletons, with the ten largest covering more than 1.5%. With V trimmed by 3 bases and J by 3 bases, 10 bases remained unmatched. CDR3 length: 17 amino acids. The V gene's germline CDR1 is SGHRS and CDR2 YFSETQ. The V and J genes are TRBV5-1 and TRBJ2-3, with 10 bases aligning to TRBD1. The receptor was isolated from an adult in good health. The sequencing used peripheral blood, collected on day 0 of AZD1222 vaccination. The CDR3 reads CASSYNRQGARTDTQYF. As DNA, the CDR3 is TGCGCCAGCAGCTATAATAGACAGGGGGCGCGTACAGATACGCAGTATTTT.